The 13 T cell receptor beta chains below come from one sample, sequenced in a study of control samples from healthy donors and cancer patients. Sequencing was performed with immunoSEQ multiplex PCR; in TCRdb, only in-frame clones are kept and a portion is missing. The sample yields 85,000 to 100,000 clones, 93% seen once. Source material: blood. The receptors here all came from a man aged 18 to 35 in good health.

As DNA, the CDR3 is TGTGCCAGCTCACCCACGGAGGGGCATTCCTTAGATACGCAGTATTTT. Translation gives CASSPTEGHSLDTQYF. The V call is TRBV18, the J call TRBJ2-3, with D possibly being TRBD2 (6 bases). The CDR3 is made up of 16 amino acids. Germline V CDR1 and CDR2: KGHSH, LQKENI. V was clipped by 3 bases and J by 5 bases, with 18 bases between them.

V and J are TRBV30 and TRBJ2-3; the match to TRBD2 covers 13 bases. The CDR3 extends over 15 amino acids. With V trimmed by 1 base and J by 7 bases, 5 bases remained unmatched. CDR1 is GTSNPN, CDR2 SVGIG, per germline (reference sequence). The CDR3 here is CAWSATTSGGNTQYF. The CDR3 bases are TGTGCCTGGAGTGCTACGACTAGCGGGGGGAATACGCAGTATTTT.

For this clone: One junction end does not reproduce the germline sequence, and a read error may be involved. The rearrangement joins TRBV30 to TRBJ2-1; 9 bases match TRBD1. The V gene's germline CDR1 is GTSNPN and CDR2 SVGIG (reference sequence). The CDR3 runs 12 residues. For the CDR3, the DNA is TGTGCCTGGAGGCCCCCGGGACAGGGTCCCCTCTTC. It is translated as CAWRPPGQGPLF.

This clone was observed a few times. This sequence joins TRBV7-3 and TRBJ1-4; D not certain. The CDR3 length is 15 residues. V was pared by 3 bases and J by 3 bases, with 11 bases between. The germline V gene has CDR1 SGHTA and CDR2 FQGTGA. The CDR3 DNA is TGTGCCAGCAGCTTTTGTGGCCCGTCTAATGAAAAACTGTTTTTT. Protein: CASSFCGPSNEKLFF.

This chain joins TRBV27 and TRBJ1-2, with 7 bases lining up with TRBD1. The CDR3 length is 16 residues. Trimming cost V 6 bases and J 5 bases; bases outside gene matches: 15. From germline, CDR1 is MNHEY and CDR2 SMNVEV (reference sequence). CDR3 nucleotide sequence: TGTGCCAGCAGCAATCAGGGGGTGGGCGCGGATTATGGCTACACCTTC. Encoded protein: CASSNQGVGADYGYTF.

The V and J genes are TRBV20-1 and TRBJ2-1; a possible D gene is TRBD1 (5 bases). CDR3 size: 16 residues. The V end lost 3 bases, the J end lost 7 bases, and 22 bases lay between the germline ends. Germline V gene data show CDR1 as DFQATT and CDR2 as SNEGSKA (reference sequence). The CDR3 spells CSASSTGRVFMNEQFF. CDR3 nucleotides: TGCAGTGCTAGTTCTACAGGTCGGGTTTTTATGAATGAGCAGTTCTTC.

The CDR3 nucleotides are TGTGCCAGCAGCCAAGAAAGGGGCAGTTTCCAAGAGACCCAGTACTTC. Translation gives CASSQERGSFQETQYF. The genes are TRBV14 and TRBJ2-5, with a weak D call TRBD1 (5 bases). Looked up from germline, CDR1 is SGHDN and CDR2 is FVKESK. V lost 0 bases to trimming and J lost 1 base, with 12 bases between them. The CDR3 runs 16 residues.

V is TRBV13 and J is TRBJ1-1, with a weak D call TRBD1 (6 bases). This CDR3 region has 16 residues. Germline CDR1 reads PRHDT; CDR2 reads FYEKMQ (reference sequence). V was clipped by 5 bases and J by 1 base, with 17 bases between them. The CDR3 protein is CASSTTQDSRNTEAFF. CDR3 coding DNA: TGTGCCAGCAGCACTACCCAGGACAGCCGGAACACTGAAGCTTTCTTT.

This clone was found once. This chain joins TRBV6-5 and TRBJ2-4; 10 bases line up with TRBD1. The junction had 11 bases not matched to a gene; V was cut back by 6 bases and J by 9 bases. Germline CDR1 reads MNHEY; CDR2 reads SVGAGI. The CDR3 length is 15 residues. The CDR3 spells CASRLGQGVHGIQYF. For the CDR3, the DNA is TGTGCCAGCAGACTCGGACAGGGGGTACATGGCATTCAGTACTTC.

This clone was found once. This rearrangement joins TRBV30 to TRBJ1-2; 8 bases fit TRBD1. Trimming took 1 base from V and 10 from J; bases not matched to a gene: 5. The CDR3 is made up of 12 amino acids. The germline CDR1 and CDR2 sequences are GTSNPN and SVGIG (reference sequence). The CDR3: CAWSGTGFDYTF. In nucleotides, the CDR3 is TGTGCCTGGAGTGGGACAGGGTTCGACTACACCTTC. Variable domain in full (rest from reference TRBV30 and TRBJ1-2): SQTIHQWPATLVQPVGSPLSLECTVEGTSNPNLYWYRQAAGRGLQLLFYSVGIGQISSEVPQNLSASRPQDRQFILSSKKLLLSDSGFYLCAWSGTGFDYTFGSGTRLTVV.

V and J are TRBV15 and TRBJ2-1; 7 bases match TRBD1. Germline V CDR1 and CDR2: LNHNV, YYDKDF (reference sequence). The CDR3 has 14 residues. Trimming removed 4 bases from V and 4 bases from J; junction bases left unmatched: 4. The CDR3 loop reads CATSTGQSYNEQFF. The CDR3 DNA sequence: TGTGCCACCAGCACGGGACAGAGTTACAATGAGCAGTTCTTC. The entire variable domain, with the rest obtained from reference TRBV15 and TRBJ2-1, is as follows: DAMVIQNPRYQVTQFGKPVTLSCSQTLNHNVMYWYQQKSSQAPKLLFHYYDKDFNNEADTPDNFQSRRPNTSFCFLDIRSPGLGDTAMYLCATSTGQSYNEQFFGPGTRLTVL.

This clone occurred a few times. V gene TRBV6-5 combines with J gene TRBJ2-7; a weak D match, TRBD2 (6 bases). Trimming took off 4 bases at V and 2 bases at J, with 12 bases between the two ends. The CDR3 runs 14 residues. Germline assignment: CDR1 MNHEY and CDR2 SVGAGI. CDR3 protein: CASSLEGGPYEQYF. In DNA, the CDR3 is TGTGCCAGCAGTTTGGAAGGAGGGCCCTACGAGCAGTACTTC.

This chain joins TRBV9 and TRBJ1-2; D ambiguous. The V and J ends lost 3 bases and 4 bases respectively, with 7 bases between them. The CDR3 is 12 residues long. Germline V CDR1 and CDR2: SGDLS, YYNGEE. CDR3 sequence (DNA): TGTGCCAGCAGCGGTGTGGGCTATGGCTACACCTTC. Amino acid sequence: CASSGVGYGYTF.